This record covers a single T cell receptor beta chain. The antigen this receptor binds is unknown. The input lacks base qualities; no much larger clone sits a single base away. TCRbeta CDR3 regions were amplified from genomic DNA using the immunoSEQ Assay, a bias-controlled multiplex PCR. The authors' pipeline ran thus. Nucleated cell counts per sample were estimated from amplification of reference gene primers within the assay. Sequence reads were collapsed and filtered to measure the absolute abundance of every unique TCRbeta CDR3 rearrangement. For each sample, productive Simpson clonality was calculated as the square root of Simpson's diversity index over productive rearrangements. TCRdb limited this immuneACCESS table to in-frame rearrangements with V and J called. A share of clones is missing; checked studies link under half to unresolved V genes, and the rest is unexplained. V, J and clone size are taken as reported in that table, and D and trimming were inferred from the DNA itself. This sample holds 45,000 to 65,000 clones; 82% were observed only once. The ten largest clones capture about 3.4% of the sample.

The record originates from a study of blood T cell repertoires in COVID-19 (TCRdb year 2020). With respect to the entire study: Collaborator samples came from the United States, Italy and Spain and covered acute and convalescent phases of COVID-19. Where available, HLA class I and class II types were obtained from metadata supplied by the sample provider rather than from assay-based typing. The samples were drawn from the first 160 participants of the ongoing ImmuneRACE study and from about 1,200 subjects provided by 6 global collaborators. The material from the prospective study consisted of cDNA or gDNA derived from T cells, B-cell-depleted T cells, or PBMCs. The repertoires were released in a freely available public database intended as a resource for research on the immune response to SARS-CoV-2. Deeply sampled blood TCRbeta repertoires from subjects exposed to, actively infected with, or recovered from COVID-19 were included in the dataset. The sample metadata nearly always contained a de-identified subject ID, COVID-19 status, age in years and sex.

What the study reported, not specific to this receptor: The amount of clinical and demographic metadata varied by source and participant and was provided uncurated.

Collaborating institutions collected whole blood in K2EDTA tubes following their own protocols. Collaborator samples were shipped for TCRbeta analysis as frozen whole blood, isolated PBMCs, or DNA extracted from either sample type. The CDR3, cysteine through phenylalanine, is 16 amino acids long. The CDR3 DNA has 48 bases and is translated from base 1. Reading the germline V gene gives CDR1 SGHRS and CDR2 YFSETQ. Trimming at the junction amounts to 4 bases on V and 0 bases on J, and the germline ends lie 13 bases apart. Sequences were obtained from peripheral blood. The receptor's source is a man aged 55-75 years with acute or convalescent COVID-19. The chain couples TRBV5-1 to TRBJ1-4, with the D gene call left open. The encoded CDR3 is CASSARPGATNEKLFF. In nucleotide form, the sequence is TGCGCCAGCAGCGCTAGACCGGGAGCAACTAATGAAAAACTGTTTTTT.